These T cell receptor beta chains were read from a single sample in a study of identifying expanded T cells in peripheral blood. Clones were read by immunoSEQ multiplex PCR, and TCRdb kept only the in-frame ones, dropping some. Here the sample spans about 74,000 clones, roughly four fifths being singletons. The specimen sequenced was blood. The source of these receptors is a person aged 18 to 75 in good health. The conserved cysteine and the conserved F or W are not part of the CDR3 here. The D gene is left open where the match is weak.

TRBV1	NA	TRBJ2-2	TSSQGPTVRDTGELF
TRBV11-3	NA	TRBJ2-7	ASSLAGAEAYEQY
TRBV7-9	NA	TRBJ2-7	ASSLITDNEQY
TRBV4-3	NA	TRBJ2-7	ASSQDRGTSSYEQY
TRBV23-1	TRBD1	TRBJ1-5	ASSQPGQESNQPQH
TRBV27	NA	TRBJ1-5	ASSWSFNQPQH
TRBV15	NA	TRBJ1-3	ATSRGGGNTIY
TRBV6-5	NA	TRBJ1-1	ASTDGGRAF
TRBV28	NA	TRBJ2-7	ASSLAQRRGWDEQY
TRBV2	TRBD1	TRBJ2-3	ASRGDRGTSTDTQY
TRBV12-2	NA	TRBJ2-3	ASRFEREGADTQY